Listed below are T cell receptor beta chains from one sample, sequenced in a study of blood T cell repertoires in COVID-19. Sequencing used immunoSEQ multiplex PCR; TCRdb keeps in-frame clones, though not all of them. The sample includes under 95,000 clones, about 87% of them seen just once. The sequenced sample was peripheral blood. Receptors originate from a man aged 35 to 55 with acute or convalescent COVID-19. Both conserved end residues are trimmed from each CDR3.

>TRBJ2-7|12|TRBV6-5
ASSYEGARDEQY
>TRBJ2-5|14|TRBV11-2
ASSPIGGSAPETQY
>TRBJ1-2|12|TRBV28
ASSPRTGRPGYT
>TRBJ1-5|16|TRBV2
ASSTGQGAPYSNQPQH
>TRBJ2-1|15|TRBV29-1
SGQARGPGTSYNEQF
>TRBJ1-4|13|TRBV9
ASSSRGQGGEKLF
>TRBJ1-1|11|TRBV7-9
ASSSTGNTEAF
>TRBJ1-1|14|TRBV7-9
ASSPRDRGERSEAF
>TRBJ2-1|13|TRBV10-1
ASELAGTGHNEQF
>TRBJ2-1|11|TRBV6-5
ASRRRGYNEQF
>TRBJ1-2|16|TRBV3-1/TRBV3-2
ASSQDSFSDIVGYGYT
>TRBJ1-2|12|TRBV14
ASSQDRRVNGYT
>TRBJ1-2|13|TRBV6-5
ASRSSGQGLNGYT
>TRBJ1-3|13|TRBV30
AWSVPGTYGNTIY
>TRBJ1-2|10|TRBV30
AWRGGNYGYT
>TRBJ2-1|13|TRBV19
ASSMGAGAGDEQF
>TRBJ2-2|12|TRBV5-1
AGSRTGDTGELF
>TRBJ2-6|14|TRBV2
ASSEGIASGANVLT
>TRBJ1-2|11|TRBV5-8
ASSLTGGFGYT
>TRBJ1-1|13|TRBV14
ASSTRTGRGTEAF
>TRBJ2-1|16|TRBV9
ASSTRAGGLGSYNEQF
>TRBJ1-4|13|TRBV18
ASSPYQGPNEKLF
>TRBJ1-1|16|TRBV4-3
ASSQGGTGGKANTEAF
>TRBJ1-1|12|TRBV5-1
ASSAFSVNTEAF
>TRBJ1-2|12|TRBV15
ATGPGGPGGGYT
>TRBJ1-2|16|TRBV4-2
ASSQASDIIPLRDGYT
>TRBJ1-1|13|TRBV30
AWSVAGYGGTEAF
>TRBJ1-1|11|TRBV18
ASSPSADTEAF
>TRBJ1-5|13|TRBV19
ASTNERNSNQPQH
>TRBJ1-2|11|TRBV9
ASSGGGNHGYT
>TRBJ1-4|14|TRBV4-2
ASSQGGGAFREKLF
>TRBJ2-2|15|TRBV14
ASSQDLVGHDTGELF
>TRBJ1-6|14|TRBV11-2
ASSAGQPTLNSPLH
>TRBJ1-2|14|TRBV6-2/TRBV6-3
ASSYSPFSGFYGYT
>TRBJ2-3|15|TRBV11-2
ASSLDRQGGGTDTQY